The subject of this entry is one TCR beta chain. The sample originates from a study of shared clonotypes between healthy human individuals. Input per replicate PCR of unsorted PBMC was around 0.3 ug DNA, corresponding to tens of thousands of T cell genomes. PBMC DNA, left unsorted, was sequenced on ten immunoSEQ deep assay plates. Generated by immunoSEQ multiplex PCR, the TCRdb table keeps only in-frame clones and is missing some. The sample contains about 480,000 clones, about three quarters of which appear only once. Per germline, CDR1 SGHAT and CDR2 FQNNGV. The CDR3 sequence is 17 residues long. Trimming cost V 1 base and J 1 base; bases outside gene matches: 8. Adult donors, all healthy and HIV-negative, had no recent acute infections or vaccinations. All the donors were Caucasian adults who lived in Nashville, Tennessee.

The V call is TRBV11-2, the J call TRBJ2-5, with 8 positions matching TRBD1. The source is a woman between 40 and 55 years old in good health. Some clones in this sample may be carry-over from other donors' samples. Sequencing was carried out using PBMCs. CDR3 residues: CASSLGGQGARQETQYF. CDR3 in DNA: TGTGCCAGCAGCTTAGGGGGGCAGGGGGCTCGCCAAGAGACCCAGTACTTC.